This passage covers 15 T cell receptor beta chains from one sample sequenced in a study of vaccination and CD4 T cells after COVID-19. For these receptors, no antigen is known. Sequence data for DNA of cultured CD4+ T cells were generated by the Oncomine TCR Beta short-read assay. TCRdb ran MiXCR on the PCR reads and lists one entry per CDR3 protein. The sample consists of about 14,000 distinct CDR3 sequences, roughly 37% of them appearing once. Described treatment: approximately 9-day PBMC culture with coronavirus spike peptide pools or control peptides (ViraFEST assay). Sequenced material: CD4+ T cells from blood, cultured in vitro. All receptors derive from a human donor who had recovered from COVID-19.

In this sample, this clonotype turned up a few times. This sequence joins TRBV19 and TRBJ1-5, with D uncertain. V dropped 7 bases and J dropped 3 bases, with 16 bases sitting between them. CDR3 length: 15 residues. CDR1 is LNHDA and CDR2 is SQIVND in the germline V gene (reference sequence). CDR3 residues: CASKALGSDNQPQHF. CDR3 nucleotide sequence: TGTGCCAGTAAAGCTCTGGGGAGTGACAATCAGCCCCAGCATTTT.

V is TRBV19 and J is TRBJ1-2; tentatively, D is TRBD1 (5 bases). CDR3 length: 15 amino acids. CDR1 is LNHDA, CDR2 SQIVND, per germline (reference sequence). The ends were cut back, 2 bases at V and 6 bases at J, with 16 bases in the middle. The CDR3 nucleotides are TGTGCCAGTAGTATACTTCAACAGGTGCTTCATGGCTACACCTTC. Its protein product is CASSILQQVLHGYTF.

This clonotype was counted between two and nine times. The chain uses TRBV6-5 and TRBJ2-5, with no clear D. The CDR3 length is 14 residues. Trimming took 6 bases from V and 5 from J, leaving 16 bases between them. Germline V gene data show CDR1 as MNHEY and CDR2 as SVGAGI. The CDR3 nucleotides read TGTGCCAGCAGCTCCTCGGACCTTGACGAGACCCAGTACTTC. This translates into CASSSSDLDETQYF.

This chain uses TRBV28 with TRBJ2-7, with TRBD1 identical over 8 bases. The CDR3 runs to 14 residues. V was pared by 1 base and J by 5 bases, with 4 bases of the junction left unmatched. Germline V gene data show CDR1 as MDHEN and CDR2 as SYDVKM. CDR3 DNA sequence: TGTGCCAGCAGTTTATCCCCAGGGGGCGACGAGCAGTACTTC. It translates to CASSLSPGGDEQYF.

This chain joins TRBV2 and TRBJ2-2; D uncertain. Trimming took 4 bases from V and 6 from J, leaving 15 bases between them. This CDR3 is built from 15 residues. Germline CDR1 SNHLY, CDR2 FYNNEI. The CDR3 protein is CASSVGQASSGELFF. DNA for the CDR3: TGTGCCAGCAGTGTGGGCCAGGCTAGTTCCGGGGAGCTGTTTTTT.

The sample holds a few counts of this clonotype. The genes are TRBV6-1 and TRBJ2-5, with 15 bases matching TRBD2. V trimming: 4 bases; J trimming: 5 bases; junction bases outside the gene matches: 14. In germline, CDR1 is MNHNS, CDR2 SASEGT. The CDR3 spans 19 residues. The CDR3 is CASSAGFWTSGRGGETQYF. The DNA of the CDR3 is TGTGCCAGCAGTGCAGGGTTTTGGACTAGCGGGAGGGGTGGGGAGACCCAGTACTTC.

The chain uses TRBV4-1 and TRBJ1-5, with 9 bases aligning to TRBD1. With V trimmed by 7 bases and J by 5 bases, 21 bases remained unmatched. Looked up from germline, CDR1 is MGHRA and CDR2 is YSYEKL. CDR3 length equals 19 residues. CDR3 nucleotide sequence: TGCGCCAGCAATAAGGACTTGGCAAACCCGGGACAGGGATATCAGCCCCAGCATTTT. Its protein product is CASNKDLANPGQGYQPQHF.

DNA for the CDR3: TGTGCCTGGAGTGTACTTGTCAGGGGGCCTTACGGGGAGCTGTTTTTT. This encodes CAWSVLVRGPYGELFF. This chain joins TRBV30 and TRBJ2-2; 8 bases match TRBD1. Trimming took 0 bases from V and 7 from J; bases not matched to a gene: 10. The CDR3 length is 16 residues. CDR1 is GTSNPN and CDR2 is SVGIG in the germline V gene (reference sequence).

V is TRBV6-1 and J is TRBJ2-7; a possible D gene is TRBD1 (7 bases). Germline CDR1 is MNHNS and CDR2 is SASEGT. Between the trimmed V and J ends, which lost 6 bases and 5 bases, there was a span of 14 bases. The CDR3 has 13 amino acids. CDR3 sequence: CASSTGEAHEQYF. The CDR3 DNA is TGTGCCAGCAGCACAGGGGAGGCGCACGAGCAGTACTTC.

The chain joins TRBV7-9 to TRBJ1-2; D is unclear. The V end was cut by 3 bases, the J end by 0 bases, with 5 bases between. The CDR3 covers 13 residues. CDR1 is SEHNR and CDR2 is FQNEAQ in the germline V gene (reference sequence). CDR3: CASSFYPNYGYTF. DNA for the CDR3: TGTGCCAGCAGCTTTTATCCTAACTATGGCTACACCTTC.

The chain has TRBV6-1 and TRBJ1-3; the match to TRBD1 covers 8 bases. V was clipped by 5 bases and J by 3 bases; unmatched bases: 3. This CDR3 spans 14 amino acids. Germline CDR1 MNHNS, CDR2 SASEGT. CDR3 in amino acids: CASSMGQDGNTIYF. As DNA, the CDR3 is TGTGCCAGCAGTATGGGACAGGATGGAAACACCATATATTTT.

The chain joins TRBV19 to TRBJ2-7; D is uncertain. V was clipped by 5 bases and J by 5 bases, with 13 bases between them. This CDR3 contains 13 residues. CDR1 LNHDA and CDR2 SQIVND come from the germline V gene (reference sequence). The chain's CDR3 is CASSSLDSHEQYF. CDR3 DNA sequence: TGTGCCAGTAGTTCCCTTGACTCTCACGAGCAGTACTTC.

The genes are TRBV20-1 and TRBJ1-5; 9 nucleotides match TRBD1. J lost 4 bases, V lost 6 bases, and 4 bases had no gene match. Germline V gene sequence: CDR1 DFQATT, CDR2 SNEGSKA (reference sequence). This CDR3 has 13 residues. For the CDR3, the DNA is TGCAGTGCGCTGGGACAGGGTAATCAGCCCCAGCATTTT. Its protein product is CSALGQGNQPQHF.

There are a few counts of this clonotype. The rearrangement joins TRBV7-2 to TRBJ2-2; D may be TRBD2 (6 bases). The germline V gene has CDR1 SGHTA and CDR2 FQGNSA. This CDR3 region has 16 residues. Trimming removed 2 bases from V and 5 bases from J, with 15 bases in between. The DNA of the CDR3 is TGTGCCAGCAGCTTAAGGTTCGGGGACTCGACCGGGGAGCTGTTTTTT. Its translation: CASSLRFGDSTGELFF.

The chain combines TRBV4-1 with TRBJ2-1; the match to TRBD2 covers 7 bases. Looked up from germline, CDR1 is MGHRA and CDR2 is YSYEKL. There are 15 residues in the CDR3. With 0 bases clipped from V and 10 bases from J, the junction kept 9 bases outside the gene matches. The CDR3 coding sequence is TGCGCCAGCAGCCAAGATCGGGATGGCGGGAGCGAGCAGTTCTTC. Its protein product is CASSQDRDGGSEQFF.